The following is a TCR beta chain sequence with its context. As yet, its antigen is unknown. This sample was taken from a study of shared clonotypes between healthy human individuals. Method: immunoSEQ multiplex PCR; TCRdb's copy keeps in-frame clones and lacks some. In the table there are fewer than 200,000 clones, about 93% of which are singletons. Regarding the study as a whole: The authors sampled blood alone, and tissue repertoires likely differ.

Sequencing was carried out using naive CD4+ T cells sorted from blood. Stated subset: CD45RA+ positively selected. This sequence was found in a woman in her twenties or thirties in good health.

In nucleotides, the CDR3 is TGTGCCAGCAGCCAAGGGGGGGCGCACACTGAAGCTTTCTTT. Protein sequence: CASSQGGAHTEAFF. V usage is TRBV4-2 and J usage is TRBJ1-1, with D possibly TRBD1 on 6 matching bases. CDR1 is LGHNA, CDR2 YNFKEQ, per germline. This CDR3 is built from 14 residues. Trimming took 1 base from V and 3 from J, leaving 9 bases between them.